In this sample, the clone carrying this TCR beta chain turned up a few times. Its antigen is unidentified. These data belong to a study of blood T cells in healthy people across ages. The study, taken as a whole, reports: Naive and antigen-experienced cells could not be conclusively compared, given unsorted PBMCs.

With a J-beta primer mix and a sample-barcoded 5' primer, a second PCR ran about 7 to 11 cycles. TCRdb itself ran the 5' RACE reads through MiXCR, one entry per CDR3 protein. Of 270,000 or so distinct CDR3 sequences listed, 25% to 30% are singletons. This CDR3 spans 13 amino acids. Per germline, CDR1 MDHEN and CDR2 SYDVKM. V gave up 6 bases and J gave up 7 bases; unmatched junction bases: 5. The origin of this receptor is a woman aged 70-85 years in good health. Source material: blood. V is TRBV28 and J is TRBJ1-1; 10 bases line up with TRBD1. CDR3 residues: CASRPGDRGEAFF. The DNA for the CDR3 is TGTGCCAGCAGGCCTGGGGACAGGGGTGAAGCTTTCTTT.